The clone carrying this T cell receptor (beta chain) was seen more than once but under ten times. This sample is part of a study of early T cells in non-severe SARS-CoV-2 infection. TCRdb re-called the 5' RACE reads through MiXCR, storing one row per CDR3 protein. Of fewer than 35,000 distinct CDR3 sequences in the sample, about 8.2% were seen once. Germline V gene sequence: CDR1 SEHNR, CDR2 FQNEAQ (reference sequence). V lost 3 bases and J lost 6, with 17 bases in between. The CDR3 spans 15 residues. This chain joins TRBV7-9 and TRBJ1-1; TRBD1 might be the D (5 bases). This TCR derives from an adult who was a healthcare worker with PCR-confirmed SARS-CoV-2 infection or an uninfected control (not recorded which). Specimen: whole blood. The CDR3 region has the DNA TGTGCCAGCAGCTTCATAAGGGGTGGCCTTTCTGAAGCTTTCTTT. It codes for CASSFIRGGLSEAFF. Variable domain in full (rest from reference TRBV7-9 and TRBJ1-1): DTGVSQNPRHKITKRGQNVTFRCDPISEHNRLYWYRQTLGQGPEFLTYFQNEAQLEKSRLLSDRFSAERPKGSFSTLEIQRTEQGDSAMYLCASSFIRGGLSEAFFGQGTRLTVV.